What follows describes a single T cell receptor beta chain. What it binds is unknown. Donors were nominally healthy when sampled, though unrecorded immune exposures were likely. These data belong to a study of cytomegalovirus exposure and HLA in healthy donors. Findings and caveats of the study: The authors reported that TCR beta sequences could predict HLA-A and HLA-B alleles. These predictions were accurate for most subjects in the first cohort. A highly shared variant cluster was judged a likely technical artifact. Using the classifier, cytomegalovirus status was reportedly diagnosed with high specificity and sensitivity.

Amplification used 60 Vbeta primers and 13 Jbeta primers. Measured with immunoSEQ multiplex PCR; TCRdb has only the in-frame clones, and not every one. This table has over 100,000 clones, around 66% appearing once. With 9 bases clipped from V and 4 bases from J, the junction kept 25 bases outside the gene matches. The germline gives CDR1 MRHNA, CDR2 SNTAGT. The CDR3 runs to 20 residues. The chain links TRBV6-4 to TRBJ2-5; 11 bases are a match to TRBD2. This clonotype was obtained from a young man in good health and CMV-seronegative. The sequenced sample was PBMCs. The CDR3 here is CASPSRGVSGGAHSRETQYF. The CDR3 DNA sequence: TGTGCCAGTCCTAGTAGGGGGGTTAGCGGGGGGGCTCATAGTAGAGAGACCCAGTACTTC.